This record concerns one T cell receptor beta chain sequence. The target antigen is unknown. The length of the CDR3 is 18 residues. The ends lost 3 bases at V and 1 base at J; junction bases unmatched: 7. Looked up from germline, CDR1 is MNHNS and CDR2 is SASEGT. The PCR used 60 Vbeta and 13 Jbeta primers. Only in-frame clones appear in the TCRdb table, and some are missing; sequencing was by immunoSEQ multiplex PCR. This table holds over 120,000 clones, 70% to 85% found once. The sample originates from a study of cytomegalovirus exposure and HLA in healthy donors. Regarding the study as a whole: The study put some 150 TCR beta chains on its list as cytomegalovirus-associated.

The source material was PBMCs. The genes are TRBV6-1 and TRBJ2-2; 11 positions match TRBD2. This TCR derives from a man in his thirties or forties in good health and CMV-seropositive. The DNA of the CDR3 is TGTGCCAGCAGTGACCGCCTAGCGGGGGGACTGAACACCGGGGAGCTGTTTTTT. Translating it yields CASSDRLAGGLNTGELFF.